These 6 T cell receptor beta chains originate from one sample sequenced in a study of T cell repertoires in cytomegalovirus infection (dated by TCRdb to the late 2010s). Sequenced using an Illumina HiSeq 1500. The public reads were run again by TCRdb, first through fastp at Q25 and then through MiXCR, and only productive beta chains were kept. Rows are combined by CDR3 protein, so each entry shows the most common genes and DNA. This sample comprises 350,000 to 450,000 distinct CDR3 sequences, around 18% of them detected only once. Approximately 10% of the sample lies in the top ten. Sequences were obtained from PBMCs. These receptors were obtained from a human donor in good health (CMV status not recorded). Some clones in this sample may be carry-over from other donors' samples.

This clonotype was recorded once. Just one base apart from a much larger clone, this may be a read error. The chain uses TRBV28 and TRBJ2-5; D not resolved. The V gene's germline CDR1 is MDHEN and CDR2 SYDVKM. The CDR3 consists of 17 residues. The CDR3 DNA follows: TGTCCCAGCAGTTGGCCCCTGGCCCTCCACGCTCAAGAGACCCAGTACTTC. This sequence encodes CPSSWPLALHAQETQYF. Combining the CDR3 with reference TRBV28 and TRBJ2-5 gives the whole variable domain DVKVTQSSRYLVKRTGEKVFLECVQDMDHENMFWYRQDPGLGLRLIYFSYDVKMKEKGDIPEGYSVSREKKERFSLILESASTNQTSMYLCPSSWPLALHAQETQYFGPGTRLLVL.

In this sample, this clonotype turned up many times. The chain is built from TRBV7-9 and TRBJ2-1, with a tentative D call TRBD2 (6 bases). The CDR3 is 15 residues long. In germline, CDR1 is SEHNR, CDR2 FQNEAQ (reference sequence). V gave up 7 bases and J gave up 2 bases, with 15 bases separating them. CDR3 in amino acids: CASNDGSGPYNEQFF. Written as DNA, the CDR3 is TGTGCCAGCAACGACGGGAGCGGGCCCTACAATGAGCAGTTCTTC.

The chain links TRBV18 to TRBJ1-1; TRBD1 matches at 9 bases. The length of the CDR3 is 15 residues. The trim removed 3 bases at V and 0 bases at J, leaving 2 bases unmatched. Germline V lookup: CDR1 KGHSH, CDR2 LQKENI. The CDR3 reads CASSPWDRVNTEAFF. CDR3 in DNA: TGTGCCAGCTCACCTTGGGACAGGGTGAACACTGAAGCTTTCTTT.

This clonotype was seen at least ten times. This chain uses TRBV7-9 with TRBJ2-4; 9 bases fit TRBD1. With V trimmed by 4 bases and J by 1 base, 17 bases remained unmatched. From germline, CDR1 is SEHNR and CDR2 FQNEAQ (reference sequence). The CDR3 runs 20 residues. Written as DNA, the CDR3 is TGTGCCAGCAGCTCCACACCGGGACAGGGATTAGACGGGGCCAAAAACATTCAGTACTTC. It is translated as CASSSTPGQGLDGAKNIQYF.

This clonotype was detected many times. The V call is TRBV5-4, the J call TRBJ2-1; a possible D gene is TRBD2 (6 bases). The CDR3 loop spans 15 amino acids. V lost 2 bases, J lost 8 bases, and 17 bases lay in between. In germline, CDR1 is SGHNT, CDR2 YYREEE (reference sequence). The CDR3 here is CASSFGVGGADEQFF. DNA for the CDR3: TGTGCCAGCAGCTTCGGTGTCGGAGGGGCAGATGAGCAGTTCTTC.

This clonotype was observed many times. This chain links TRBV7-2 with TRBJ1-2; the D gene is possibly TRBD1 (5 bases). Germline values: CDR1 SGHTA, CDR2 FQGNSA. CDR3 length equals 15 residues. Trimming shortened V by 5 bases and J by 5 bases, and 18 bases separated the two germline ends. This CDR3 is CASSPQPGTGYGYTF. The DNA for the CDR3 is TGTGCCAGCAGCCCTCAGCCCGGGACGGGTTATGGCTACACCTTC.